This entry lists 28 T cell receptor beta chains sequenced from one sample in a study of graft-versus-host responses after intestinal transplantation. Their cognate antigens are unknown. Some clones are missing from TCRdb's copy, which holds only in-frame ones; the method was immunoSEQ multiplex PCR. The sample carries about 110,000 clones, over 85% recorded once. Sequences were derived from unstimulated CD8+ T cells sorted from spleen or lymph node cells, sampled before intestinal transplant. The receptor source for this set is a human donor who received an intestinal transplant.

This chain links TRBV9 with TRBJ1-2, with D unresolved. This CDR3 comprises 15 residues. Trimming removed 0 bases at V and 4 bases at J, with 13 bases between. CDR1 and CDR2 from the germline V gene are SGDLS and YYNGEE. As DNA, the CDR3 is TGTGCCAGCAGCGTAGACAGCCTTCGGTTCTATGGCTACACCTTC. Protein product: CASSVDSLRFYGYTF.

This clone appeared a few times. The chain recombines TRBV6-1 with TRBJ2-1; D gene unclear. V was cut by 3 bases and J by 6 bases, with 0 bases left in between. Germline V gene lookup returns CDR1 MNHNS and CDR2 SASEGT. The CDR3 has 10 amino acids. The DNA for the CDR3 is TGTGCCAGCAGTGACAATGAGCAGTTCTTC. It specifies CASSDNEQFF.

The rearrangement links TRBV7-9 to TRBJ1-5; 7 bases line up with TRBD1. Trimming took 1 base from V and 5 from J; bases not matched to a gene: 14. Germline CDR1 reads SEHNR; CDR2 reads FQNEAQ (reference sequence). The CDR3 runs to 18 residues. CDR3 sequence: CASSLEYFDRVDYQPQHF. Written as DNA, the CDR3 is TGTGCCAGCAGCTTAGAATACTTCGACAGGGTAGATTATCAGCCCCAGCATTTT.

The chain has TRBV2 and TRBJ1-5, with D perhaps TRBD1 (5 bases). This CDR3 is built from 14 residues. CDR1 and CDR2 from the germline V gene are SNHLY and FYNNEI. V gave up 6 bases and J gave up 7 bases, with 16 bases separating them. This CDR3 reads CASRDPQGGQPQHF. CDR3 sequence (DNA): TGTGCCAGCAGGGACCCGCAGGGCGGACAGCCCCAGCATTTT.

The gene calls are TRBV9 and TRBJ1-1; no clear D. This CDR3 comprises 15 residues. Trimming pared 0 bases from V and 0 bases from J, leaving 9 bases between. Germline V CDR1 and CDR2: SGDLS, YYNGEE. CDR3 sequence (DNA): TGTGCCAGCAGCGTAGATCAGGTGATGAACACTGAAGCTTTCTTT. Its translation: CASSVDQVMNTEAFF.

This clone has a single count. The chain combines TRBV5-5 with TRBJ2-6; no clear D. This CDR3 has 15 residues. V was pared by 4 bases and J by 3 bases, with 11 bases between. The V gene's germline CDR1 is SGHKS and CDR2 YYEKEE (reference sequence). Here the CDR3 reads CASSLHSLGANVLTF. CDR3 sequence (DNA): TGTGCCAGCAGCCTCCACAGCCTTGGGGCCAACGTCCTGACTTTC. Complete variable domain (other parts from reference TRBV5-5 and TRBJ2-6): DAGVTQSPTHLIKTRGQQVTLRCSPISGHKSVSWYQQVLGQGPQFIFQYYEKEERGRGNFPDRFSARQFPNYSSELNVNALLLGDSALYLCASSLHSLGANVLTFGAGSRLTVL.

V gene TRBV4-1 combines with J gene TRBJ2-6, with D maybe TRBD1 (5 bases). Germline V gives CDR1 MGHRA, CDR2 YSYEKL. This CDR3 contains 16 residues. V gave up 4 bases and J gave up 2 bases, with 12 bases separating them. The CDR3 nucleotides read TGCGCCAGCAGCCTAGGCAGGGCACCTGGGGCCAACGTCCTGACTTTC. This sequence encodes CASSLGRAPGANVLTF.

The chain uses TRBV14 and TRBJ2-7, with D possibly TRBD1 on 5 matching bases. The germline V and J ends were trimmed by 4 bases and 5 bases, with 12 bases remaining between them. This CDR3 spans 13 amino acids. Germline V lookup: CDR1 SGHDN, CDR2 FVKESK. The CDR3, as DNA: TGTGCCAGCAGCCCAAGCTGGGGCGACGAGCAGTACTTC. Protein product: CASSPSWGDEQYF.

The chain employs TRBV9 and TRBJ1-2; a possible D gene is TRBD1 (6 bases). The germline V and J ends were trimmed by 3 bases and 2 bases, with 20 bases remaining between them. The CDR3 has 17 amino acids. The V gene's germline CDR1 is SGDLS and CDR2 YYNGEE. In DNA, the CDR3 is TGTGCCAGCAGCGCTGTAGGGGGAAGGTTCTGGAACTATGGCTACACCTTC. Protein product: CASSAVGGRFWNYGYTF.

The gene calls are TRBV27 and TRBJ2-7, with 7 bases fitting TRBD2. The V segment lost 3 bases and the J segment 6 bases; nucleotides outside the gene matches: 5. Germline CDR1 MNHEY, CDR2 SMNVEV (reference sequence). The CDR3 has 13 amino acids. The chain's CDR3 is CASSFREATEQYF. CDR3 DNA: TGTGCCAGCAGTTTTCGGGAGGCGACCGAGCAGTACTTC.

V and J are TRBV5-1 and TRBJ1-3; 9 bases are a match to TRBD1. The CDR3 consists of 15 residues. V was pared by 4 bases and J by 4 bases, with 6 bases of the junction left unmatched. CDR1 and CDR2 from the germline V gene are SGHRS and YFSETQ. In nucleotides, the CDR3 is TGCGCCAGCAGCCACGACAGGGGGAAGGGAAACACCATATATTTT. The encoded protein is CASSHDRGKGNTIYF.

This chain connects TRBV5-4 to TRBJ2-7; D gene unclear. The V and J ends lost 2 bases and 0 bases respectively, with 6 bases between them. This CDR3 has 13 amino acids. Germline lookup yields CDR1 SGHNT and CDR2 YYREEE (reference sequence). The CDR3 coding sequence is TGTGCCAGCAGCTTTAGGTTCTCCTACGAGCAGTACTTC. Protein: CASSFRFSYEQYF.

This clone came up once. The DNA of the CDR3 is TGTGCCAGTAGTATGGGCGGCACTCCGAACTCTGGGGCTTTCTTT. Encoded protein: CASSMGGTPNSGAFF. The rearrangement joins TRBV19 to TRBJ1-1, with D unclear. Trimming took off 3 bases at V and 11 bases at J, with 22 bases between the two ends. The CDR3 consists of 15 residues. Germline V lookup: CDR1 LNHDA, CDR2 SQIVND (reference sequence).

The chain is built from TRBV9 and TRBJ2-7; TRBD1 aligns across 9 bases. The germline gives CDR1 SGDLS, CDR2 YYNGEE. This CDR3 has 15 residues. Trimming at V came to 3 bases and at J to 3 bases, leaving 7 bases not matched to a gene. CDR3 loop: CASSETPGQGYEQYF. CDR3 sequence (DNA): TGTGCCAGCAGCGAAACTCCGGGACAGGGCTACGAGCAGTACTTC.

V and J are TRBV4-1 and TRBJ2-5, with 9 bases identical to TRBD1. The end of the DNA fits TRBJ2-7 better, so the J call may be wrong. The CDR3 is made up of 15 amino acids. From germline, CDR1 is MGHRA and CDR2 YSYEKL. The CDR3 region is CASSQDPGQGGEQYF. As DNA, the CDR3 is TGCGCCAGCAGCCAAGACCCGGGACAGGGAGGCGAGCAGTACTTC.

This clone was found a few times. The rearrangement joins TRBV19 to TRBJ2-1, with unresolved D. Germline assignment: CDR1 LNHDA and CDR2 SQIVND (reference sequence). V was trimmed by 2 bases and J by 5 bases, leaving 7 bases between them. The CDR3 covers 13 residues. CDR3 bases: TGTGCCAGTAGTATATCCCAGGACAATGAGCAGTTCTTC. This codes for CASSISQDNEQFF. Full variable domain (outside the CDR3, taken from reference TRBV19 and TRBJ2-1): DGGITQSPKYLFRKEGQNVTLSCEQNLNHDAMYWYRQDPGQGLRLIYYSQIVNDFQKGDIAEGYSVSREKKESFPLTVTSAQKNPTAFYLCASSISQDNEQFFGPGTRLTVL.

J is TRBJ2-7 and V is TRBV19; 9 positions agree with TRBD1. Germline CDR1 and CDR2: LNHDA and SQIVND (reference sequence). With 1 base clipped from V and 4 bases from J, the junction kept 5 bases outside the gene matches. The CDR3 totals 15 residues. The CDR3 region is CASSIGSGQGYEQYF. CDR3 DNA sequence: TGTGCCAGTAGTATAGGTTCGGGACAGGGTTACGAGCAGTACTTC. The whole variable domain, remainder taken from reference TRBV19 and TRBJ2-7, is DGGITQSPKYLFRKEGQNVTLSCEQNLNHDAMYWYRQDPGQGLRLIYYSQIVNDFQKGDIAEGYSVSREKKESFPLTVTSAQKNPTAFYLCASSIGSGQGYEQYFGPGTRLTVT.

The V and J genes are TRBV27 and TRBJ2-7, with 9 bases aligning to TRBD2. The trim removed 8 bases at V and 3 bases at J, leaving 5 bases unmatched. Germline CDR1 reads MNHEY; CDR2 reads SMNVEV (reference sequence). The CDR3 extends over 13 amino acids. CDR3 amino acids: CASAMTSGYEQYF. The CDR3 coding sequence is TGTGCCAGCGCCATGACTAGCGGCTACGAGCAGTACTTC.

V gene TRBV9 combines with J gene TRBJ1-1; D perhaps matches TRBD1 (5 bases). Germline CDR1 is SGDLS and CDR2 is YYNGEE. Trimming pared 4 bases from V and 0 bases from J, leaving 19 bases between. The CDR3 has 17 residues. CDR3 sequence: CASSLPHEGDVNTEAFF. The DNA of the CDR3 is TGTGCCAGCAGCTTGCCACATGAAGGGGACGTGAACACTGAAGCTTTCTTT.

Here the CDR3 DNA reads TGTGCCTGGACCCAAGACGGGGTAGGCTCCTACGAGCAGTACTTC. This gives the protein CAWTQDGVGSYEQYF. V and J are TRBV30 and TRBJ2-7; tentatively, D is TRBD2 (5 bases). Germline assignment: CDR1 GTSNPN and CDR2 SVGIG (reference sequence). V was shortened by 4 bases and J by 0 bases, with 16 bases between the two germline ends. CDR3 length: 15 residues.

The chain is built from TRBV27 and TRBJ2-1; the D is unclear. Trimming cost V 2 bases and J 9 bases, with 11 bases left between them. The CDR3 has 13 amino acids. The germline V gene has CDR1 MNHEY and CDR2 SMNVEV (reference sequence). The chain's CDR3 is CASSLTLFGEQFF. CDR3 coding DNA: TGTGCCAGCAGTTTAACGTTGTTCGGTGAGCAGTTCTTC.

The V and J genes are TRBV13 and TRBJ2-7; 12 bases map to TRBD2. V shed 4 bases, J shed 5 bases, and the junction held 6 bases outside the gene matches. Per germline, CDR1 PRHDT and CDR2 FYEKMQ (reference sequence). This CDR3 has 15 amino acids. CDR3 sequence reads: CASSSRLAGAHEQYF. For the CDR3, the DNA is TGTGCCAGCAGCTCAAGACTAGCGGGAGCCCACGAGCAGTACTTC.

CDR3 bases: TGCGCCAGCAGCTCATGGACTAGCGGTTACGAGCAGTACTTC. This sequence encodes CASSSWTSGYEQYF. This sequence joins TRBV5-1 and TRBJ2-7; 10 bases align to TRBD2. The CDR3 runs 14 residues. Germline V gene data show CDR1 as SGHRS and CDR2 as YFSETQ. Trimming removed 3 bases from V and 4 bases from J; junction bases left unmatched: 4.

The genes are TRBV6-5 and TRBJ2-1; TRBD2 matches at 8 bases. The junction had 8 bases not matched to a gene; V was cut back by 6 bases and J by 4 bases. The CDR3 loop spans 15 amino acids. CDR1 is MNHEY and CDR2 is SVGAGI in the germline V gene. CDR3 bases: TGTGCCAGCAGCACCCGGGGGGGAGTATACAATGAGCAGTTCTTC. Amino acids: CASSTRGGVYNEQFF.

The DNA of the CDR3 is TGTGCCAGCAGCTCCCCCCACGGTACCTACGAGCAGTACTTC. It specifies CASSSPHGTYEQYF. J is TRBJ2-7 and V is TRBV5-8; D call uncertain. Trimming left V 3 bases short and J 2 bases short, with 12 bases between. Germline CDR1 reads SGHTS; CDR2 reads YDEGEE. The CDR3 contains 14 residues.

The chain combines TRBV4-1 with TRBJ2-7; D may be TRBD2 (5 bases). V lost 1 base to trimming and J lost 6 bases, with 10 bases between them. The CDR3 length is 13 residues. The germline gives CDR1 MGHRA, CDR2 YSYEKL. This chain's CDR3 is CASSQGGAIEQYF. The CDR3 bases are TGCGCCAGCAGCCAAGGGGGAGCGATCGAGCAGTACTTC.

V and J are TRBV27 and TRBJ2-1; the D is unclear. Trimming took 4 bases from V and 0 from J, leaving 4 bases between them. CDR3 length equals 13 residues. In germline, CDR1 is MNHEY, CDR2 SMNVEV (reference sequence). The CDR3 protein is CASSSSSYNEQFF. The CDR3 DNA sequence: TGTGCCAGCAGTTCCTCCTCCTACAATGAGCAGTTCTTC.

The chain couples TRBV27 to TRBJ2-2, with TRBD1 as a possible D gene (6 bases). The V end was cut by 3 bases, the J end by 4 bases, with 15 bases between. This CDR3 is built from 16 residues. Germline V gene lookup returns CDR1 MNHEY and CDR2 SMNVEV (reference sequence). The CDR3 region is CASSFGQFGGTGELFF. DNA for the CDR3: TGTGCCAGCAGTTTCGGACAGTTTGGCGGCACCGGGGAGCTGTTTTTT.